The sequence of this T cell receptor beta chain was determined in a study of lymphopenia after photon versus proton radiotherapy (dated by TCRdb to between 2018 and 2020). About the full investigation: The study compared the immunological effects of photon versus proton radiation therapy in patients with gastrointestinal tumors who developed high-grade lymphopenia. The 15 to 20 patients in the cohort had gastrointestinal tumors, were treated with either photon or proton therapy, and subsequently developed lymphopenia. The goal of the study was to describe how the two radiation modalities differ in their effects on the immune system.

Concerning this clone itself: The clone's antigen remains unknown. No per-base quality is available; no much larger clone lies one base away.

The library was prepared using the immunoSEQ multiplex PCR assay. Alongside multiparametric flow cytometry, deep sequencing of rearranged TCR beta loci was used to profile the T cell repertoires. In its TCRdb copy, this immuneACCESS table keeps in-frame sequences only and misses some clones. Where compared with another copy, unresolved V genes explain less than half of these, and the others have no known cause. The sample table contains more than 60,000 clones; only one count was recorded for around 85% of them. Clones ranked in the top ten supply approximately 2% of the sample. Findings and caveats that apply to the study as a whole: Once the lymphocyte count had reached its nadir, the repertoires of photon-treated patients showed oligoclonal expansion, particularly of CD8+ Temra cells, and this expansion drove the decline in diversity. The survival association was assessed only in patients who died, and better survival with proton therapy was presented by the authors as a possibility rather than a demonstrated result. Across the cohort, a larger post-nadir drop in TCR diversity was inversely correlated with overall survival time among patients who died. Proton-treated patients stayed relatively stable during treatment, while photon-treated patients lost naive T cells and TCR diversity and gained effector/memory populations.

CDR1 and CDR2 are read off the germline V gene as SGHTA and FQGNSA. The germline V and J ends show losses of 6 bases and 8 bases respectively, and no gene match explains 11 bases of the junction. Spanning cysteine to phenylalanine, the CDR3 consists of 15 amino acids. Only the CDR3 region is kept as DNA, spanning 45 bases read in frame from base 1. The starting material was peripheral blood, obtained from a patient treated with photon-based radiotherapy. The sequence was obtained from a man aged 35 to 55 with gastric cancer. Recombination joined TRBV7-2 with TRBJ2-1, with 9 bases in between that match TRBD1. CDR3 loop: CASSQPGTGRYEQFF. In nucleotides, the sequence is TGTGCCAGCAGTCAACCCGGGACAGGGAGGTATGAGCAGTTCTTC.